This T cell receptor beta chain came from a study of blood T cell repertoires in COVID-19. Germline V gene sequence: CDR1 LNHDA, CDR2 SQIVND (reference sequence). The V gene end was trimmed by 3 bases and the J gene end by 0 bases; junction bases not matched to a gene: 5. This CDR3 comprises 16 residues. Assay used: immunoSEQ multiplex PCR; TCRdb lists only in-frame clones, some missing. The table records 99,000 or so clones, around 90% of them present only once. Sequenced: peripheral blood. The TCR was taken from a human donor in a cohort sampled during active COVID-19. The rearrangement joins TRBV19 to TRBJ2-1, with 7 nucleotides matching TRBD1. The CDR3 is CASSILGGASYNEQFF. In DNA form, the CDR3 reads TGTGCCAGTAGTATCCTAGGGGGCGCCTCCTACAATGAGCAGTTCTTC.